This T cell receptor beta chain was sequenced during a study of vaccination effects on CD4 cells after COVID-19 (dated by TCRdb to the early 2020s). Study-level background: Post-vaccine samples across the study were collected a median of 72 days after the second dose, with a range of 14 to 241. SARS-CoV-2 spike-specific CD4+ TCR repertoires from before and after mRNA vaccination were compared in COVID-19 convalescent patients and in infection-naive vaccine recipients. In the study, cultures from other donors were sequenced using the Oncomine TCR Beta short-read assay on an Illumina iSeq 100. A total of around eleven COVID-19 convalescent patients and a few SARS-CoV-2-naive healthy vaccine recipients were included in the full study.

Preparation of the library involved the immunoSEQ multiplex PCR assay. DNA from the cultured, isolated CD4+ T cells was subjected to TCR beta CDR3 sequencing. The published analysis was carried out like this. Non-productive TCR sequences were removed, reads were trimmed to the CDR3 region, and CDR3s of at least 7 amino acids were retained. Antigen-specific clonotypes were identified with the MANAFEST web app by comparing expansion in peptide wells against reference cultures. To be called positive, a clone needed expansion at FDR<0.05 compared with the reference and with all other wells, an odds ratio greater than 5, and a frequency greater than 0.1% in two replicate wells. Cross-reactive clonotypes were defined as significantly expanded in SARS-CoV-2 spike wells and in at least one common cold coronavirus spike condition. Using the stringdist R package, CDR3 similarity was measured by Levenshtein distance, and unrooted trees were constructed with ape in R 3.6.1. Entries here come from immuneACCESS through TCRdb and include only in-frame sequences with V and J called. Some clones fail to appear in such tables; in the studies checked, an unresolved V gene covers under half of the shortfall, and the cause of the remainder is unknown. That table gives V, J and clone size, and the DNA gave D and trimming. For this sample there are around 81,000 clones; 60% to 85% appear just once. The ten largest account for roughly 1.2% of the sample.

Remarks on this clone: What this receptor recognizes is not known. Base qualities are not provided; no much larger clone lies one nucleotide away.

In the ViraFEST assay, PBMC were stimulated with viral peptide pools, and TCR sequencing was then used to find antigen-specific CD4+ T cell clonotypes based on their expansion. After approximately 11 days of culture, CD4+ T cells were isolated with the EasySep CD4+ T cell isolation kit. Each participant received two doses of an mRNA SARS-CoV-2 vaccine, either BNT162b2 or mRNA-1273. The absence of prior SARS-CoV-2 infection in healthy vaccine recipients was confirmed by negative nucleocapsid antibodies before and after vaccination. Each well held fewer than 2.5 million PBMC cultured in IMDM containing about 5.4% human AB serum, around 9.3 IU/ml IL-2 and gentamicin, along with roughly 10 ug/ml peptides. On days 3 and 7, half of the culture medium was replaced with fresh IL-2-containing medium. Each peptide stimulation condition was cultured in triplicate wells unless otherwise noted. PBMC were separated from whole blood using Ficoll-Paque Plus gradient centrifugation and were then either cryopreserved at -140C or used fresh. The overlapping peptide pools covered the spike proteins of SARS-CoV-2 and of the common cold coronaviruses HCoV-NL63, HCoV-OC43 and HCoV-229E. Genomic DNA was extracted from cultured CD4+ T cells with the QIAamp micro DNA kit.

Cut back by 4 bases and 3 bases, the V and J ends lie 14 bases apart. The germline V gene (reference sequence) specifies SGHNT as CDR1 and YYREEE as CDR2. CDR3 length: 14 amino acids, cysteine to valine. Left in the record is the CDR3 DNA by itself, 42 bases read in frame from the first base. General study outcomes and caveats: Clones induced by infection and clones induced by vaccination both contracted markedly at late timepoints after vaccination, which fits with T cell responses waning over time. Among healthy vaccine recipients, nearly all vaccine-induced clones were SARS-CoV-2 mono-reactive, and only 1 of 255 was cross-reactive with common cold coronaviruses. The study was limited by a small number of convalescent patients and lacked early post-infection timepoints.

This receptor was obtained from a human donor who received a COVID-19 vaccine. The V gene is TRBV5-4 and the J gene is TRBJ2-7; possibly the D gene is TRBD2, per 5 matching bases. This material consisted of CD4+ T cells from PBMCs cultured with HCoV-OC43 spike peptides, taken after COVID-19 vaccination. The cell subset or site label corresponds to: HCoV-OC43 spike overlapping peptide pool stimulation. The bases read TGTGCCAGCAGCCCTGATACTAGAGTCTACGAGCAGTACGTC. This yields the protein CASSPDTRVYEQYV.